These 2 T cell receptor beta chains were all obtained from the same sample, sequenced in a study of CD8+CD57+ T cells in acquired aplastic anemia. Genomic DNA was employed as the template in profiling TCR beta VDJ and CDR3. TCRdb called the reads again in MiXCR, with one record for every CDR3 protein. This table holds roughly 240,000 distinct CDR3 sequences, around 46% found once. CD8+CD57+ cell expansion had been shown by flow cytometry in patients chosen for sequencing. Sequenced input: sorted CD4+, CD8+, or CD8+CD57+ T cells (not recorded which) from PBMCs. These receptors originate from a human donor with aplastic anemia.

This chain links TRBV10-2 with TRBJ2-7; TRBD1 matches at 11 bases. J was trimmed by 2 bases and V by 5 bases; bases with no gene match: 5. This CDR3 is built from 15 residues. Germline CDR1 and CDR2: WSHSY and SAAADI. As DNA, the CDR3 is TGCGCCAGCAGTACCGGGACAGGGGGTACCTACGAGCAGTACTTC. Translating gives CASSTGTGGTYEQYF.

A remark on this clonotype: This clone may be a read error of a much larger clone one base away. The CDR3 nucleotides read TGCGCCAGCAGCCCAGAGCTTCAGGACCTAAGGTTGGACTTC. It codes for CASSPELQDLRLDF. The rearrangement uses TRBV4-3 and TRBJ2-7; the D is unclear. The CDR3 extends over 14 amino acids. The germline CDR1 and CDR2 sequences are LGHNA and YSLEER.